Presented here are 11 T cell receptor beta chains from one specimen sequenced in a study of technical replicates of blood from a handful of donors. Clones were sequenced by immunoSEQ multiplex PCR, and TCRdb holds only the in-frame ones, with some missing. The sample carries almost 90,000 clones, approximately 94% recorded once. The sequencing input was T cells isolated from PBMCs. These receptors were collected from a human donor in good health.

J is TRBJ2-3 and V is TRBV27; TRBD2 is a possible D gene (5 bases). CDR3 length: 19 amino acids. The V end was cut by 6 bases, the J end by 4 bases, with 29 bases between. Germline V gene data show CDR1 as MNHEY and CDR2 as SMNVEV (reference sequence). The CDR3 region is CASRTLRVRAPIKADTQYF. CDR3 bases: TGTGCCAGCAGAACGTTGAGGGTACGGGCCCCAATCAAGGCAGATACGCAGTATTTT.

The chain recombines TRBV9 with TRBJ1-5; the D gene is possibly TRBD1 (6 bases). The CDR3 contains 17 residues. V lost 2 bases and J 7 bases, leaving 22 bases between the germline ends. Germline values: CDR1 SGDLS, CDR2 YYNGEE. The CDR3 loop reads CASSVGTPGARRQPQHF. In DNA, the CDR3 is TGTGCCAGCAGCGTGGGAACCCCAGGGGCGAGAAGGCAGCCCCAGCATTTT.

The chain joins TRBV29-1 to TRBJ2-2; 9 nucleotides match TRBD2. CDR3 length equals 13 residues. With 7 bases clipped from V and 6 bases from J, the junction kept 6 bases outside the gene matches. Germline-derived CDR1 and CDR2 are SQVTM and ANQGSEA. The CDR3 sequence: CSASGGTPGELFF. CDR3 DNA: TGCAGCGCCAGCGGGGGGACTCCCGGGGAGCTGTTTTTT.

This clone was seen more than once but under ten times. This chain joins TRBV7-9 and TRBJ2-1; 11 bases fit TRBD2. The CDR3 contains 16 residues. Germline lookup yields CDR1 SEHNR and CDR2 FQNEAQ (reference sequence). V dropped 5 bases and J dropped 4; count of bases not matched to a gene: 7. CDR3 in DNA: TGTGCCAGCAGCACCGAGGGACTAGCGGATTACAATGAGCAGTTCTTC. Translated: CASSTEGLADYNEQFF.

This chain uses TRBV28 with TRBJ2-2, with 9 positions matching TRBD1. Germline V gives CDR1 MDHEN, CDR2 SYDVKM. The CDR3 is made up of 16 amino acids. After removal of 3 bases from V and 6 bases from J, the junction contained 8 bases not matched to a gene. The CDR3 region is CASSFGTGRLSGELFF. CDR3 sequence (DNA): TGTGCCAGCAGTTTCGGGACAGGGCGGTTATCCGGGGAGCTGTTTTTT.

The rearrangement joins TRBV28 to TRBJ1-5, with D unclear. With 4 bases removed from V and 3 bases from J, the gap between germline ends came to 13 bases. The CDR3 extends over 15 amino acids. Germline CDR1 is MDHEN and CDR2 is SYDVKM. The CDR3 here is CASSSPRQTNQPQHF. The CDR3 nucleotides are TGTGCCAGCAGTTCACCCAGGCAAACCAATCAGCCCCAGCATTTT.

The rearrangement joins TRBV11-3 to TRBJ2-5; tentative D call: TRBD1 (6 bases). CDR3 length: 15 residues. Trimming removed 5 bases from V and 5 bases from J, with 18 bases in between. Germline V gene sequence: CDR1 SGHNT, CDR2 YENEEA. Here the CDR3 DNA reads TGTGCCAGCAGCCCGTCGGGCACAGGGCTGGAGACCCAGTACTTC. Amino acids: CASSPSGTGLETQYF.

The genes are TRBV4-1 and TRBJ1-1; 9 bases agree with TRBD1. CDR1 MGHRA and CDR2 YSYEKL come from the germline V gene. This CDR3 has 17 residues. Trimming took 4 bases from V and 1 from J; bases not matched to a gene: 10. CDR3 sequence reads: CASSLRQGGYTNTEAFF. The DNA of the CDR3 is TGCGCCAGCAGCCTCAGACAGGGGGGCTACACGAACACTGAAGCTTTCTTT.

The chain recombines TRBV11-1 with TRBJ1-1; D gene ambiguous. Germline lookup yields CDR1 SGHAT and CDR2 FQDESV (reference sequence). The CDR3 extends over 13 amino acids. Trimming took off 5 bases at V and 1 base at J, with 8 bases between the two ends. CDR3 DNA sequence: TGTGCCAGCAGCGTTCAGGAGAACACTGAAGCTTTCTTT. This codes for CASSVQENTEAFF.

This CDR3 is CASSNHLQGYTEAFF. The CDR3 region has the DNA TGTGCCAGTAGTAACCACCTACAGGGGTACACTGAAGCTTTCTTT. The chain carries TRBV19 and TRBJ1-1, with 7 bases matching TRBD1. The junction had 8 bases not matched to a gene; V was cut back by 4 bases and J by 3 bases. Germline V gives CDR1 LNHDA, CDR2 SQIVND (reference sequence). This CDR3 has 15 amino acids. Using reference TRBV19 and TRBJ1-1 for the parts outside the CDR3, the full variable domain is DGGITQSPKYLFRKEGQNVTLSCEQNLNHDAMYWYRQDPGQGLRLIYYSQIVNDFQKGDIAEGYSVSREKKESFPLTVTSAQKNPTAFYLCASSNHLQGYTEAFFGQGTRLTVV.

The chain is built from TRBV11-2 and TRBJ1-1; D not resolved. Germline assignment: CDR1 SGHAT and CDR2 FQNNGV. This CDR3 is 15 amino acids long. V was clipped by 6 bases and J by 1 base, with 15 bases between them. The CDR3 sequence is CASRLYWAGNTEAFF. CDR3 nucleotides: TGTGCCAGCAGATTATATTGGGCGGGGAACACTGAAGCTTTCTTT. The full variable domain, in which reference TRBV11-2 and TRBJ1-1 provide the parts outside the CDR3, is EAGVAQSPRYKIIEKRQSVAFWCNPISGHATLYWYQQILGQGPKLLIQFQNNGVVDDSQLPKDRFSAERLKGVDSTLKIQPAKLEDSAVYLCASRLYWAGNTEAFFGQGTRLTVV.